Sequencing of this T cell receptor beta chain was carried out in a study of ipilimumab plus nivolumab after autologous stem cell transplantation. Across the whole study: The DLBCL group included primary refractory and relapsed cases.

Checkpoint therapy with ipilimumab 1 mg/kg began 14 to 28 days after transplant. Patients received nivolumab 3 mg/kg at weeks 1, 4, 7, 10, then fortnightly to week 26. Trimming removed 0 bases from V and 4 bases from J, with 13 bases in between. The CDR3 sequence is 17 residues long. Per germline, CDR1 PRHDT and CDR2 FYEKMQ (reference sequence). The data were produced by immunoSEQ multiplex PCR, yet TCRdb's version contains in-frame clones alone and is incomplete. The table includes roughly 16,000 clones, approximately 79% detected once. The material was PBMCs, obtained in a trial of ipilimumab plus nivolumab as post-transplant consolidation. This clonotype was obtained from a male donor with diffuse large B-cell lymphoma. The V call is TRBV13, the J call TRBJ1-6; D may be TRBD1 (5 bases). The CDR3 region is CASSLGGDASYNSPLHF. CDR3 in DNA: TGTGCCAGCAGCTTAGGCGGGGACGCCAGTTATAATTCACCCCTCCACTTT.